These 25 T cell receptor beta chains originate from one sample sequenced in a study of T cells in Graves' hyperthyroidism and ophthalmopathy. Using RNA transcripts as the source, TCR beta CDR3 regions were amplified. Primed by the HTBI set, a first-round RT-PCR was run on the TCR CDR3. TCRdb re-called the multiplex PCR reads through MiXCR, storing one row per CDR3 protein. The sample includes approximately 700,000 distinct CDR3 sequences, approximately 16% seen only once; the top ten take approximately 8.4%. Sample: blood. These receptors were taken from a man between 18 and 29 years old with Graves' hyperthyroidism.

This clonotype was counted ten times or more. The chain links TRBV2 to TRBJ2-1; possibly TRBD1 for D (5 bases). V was trimmed by 6 bases and J by 0 bases, leaving 18 bases between them. From germline, CDR1 is SNHLY and CDR2 FYNNEI. The CDR3 length is 17 residues. The CDR3 nucleotides are TGTGCCAGCAGATCGCGCAGGGTAACGAACTCCTACAATGAGCAGTTCTTC. Encoded protein: CASRSRRVTNSYNEQFF.

This clonotype was seen ten or more times. V gene TRBV12-3 or TRBV12-4 combines with J gene TRBJ2-2, with TRBD1 matching over 10 bases. This CDR3 has 15 residues. Trimming removed 4 bases from V and 7 bases from J; junction bases left unmatched: 6. The CDR3 here is CASSWDRGVNGELFF. The CDR3 DNA follows: TGTGCCAGCAGTTGGGACAGGGGTGTCAACGGGGAGCTGTTTTTT.

The CDR3 bases are TGTGCCAGCAGAACAGGGGGCGCGAACACCGGGGAGCTGTTTTTT. It codes for CASRTGGANTGELFF. The chain has TRBV28 and TRBJ2-2, with TRBD1 matching 9 bases. V trimming: 6 bases; J trimming: 0 bases; junction bases outside the gene matches: 2. The CDR3 contains 15 residues. Germline V gene sequence: CDR1 MDHEN, CDR2 SYDVKM. The entire variable domain, with the rest obtained from reference TRBV28 and TRBJ2-2, is as follows: DVKVTQSSRYLVKRTGEKVFLECVQDMDHENMFWYRQDPGLGLRLIYFSYDVKMKEKGDIPEGYSVSREKKERFSLILESASTNQTSMYLCASRTGGANTGELFFGEGSRLTVL.

This clonotype was counted at least ten times. V and J are TRBV28 and TRBJ2-1, with 9 bases aligning to TRBD1. This CDR3 is 14 amino acids long. The germline V gene has CDR1 MDHEN and CDR2 SYDVKM. V trimming: 6 bases; J trimming: 7 bases; junction bases outside the gene matches: 7. In DNA, the CDR3 is TGTGCCAGCAGACCGGGACAGGGTTGGAATGAGCAGTTCTTC. This encodes CASRPGQGWNEQFF.

V and J are TRBV6-1 and TRBJ1-1; no definite D call. The V and J ends lost 5 bases and 5 bases respectively, with 12 bases between them. Germline-derived CDR1 and CDR2 are MNHNS and SASEGT. The CDR3 runs 13 residues. The CDR3 reads CASSSAVRTEAFF. The DNA of the CDR3 is TGTGCCAGCAGTTCCGCGGTCCGGACTGAAGCTTTCTTT.

This clonotype was detected ten times or more. The V gene is TRBV20-1, the J gene TRBJ2-7; D is uncertain. CDR3 length: 11 residues. Trimming took 5 bases from V and 0 from J, leaving 5 bases between them. Germline assignment: CDR1 DFQATT and CDR2 SNEGSKA (reference sequence). As DNA, the CDR3 is TGCAGTGCTCCTCGCTCCTACGAGCAGTACTTC. Protein sequence: CSAPRSYEQYF.

This clonotype was seen ten or more times. The chain combines TRBV28 with TRBJ1-1; a possible D gene is TRBD1 (6 bases). Trimming stripped 6 bases from V and 3 bases from J, with 14 bases between. Germline V gene data show CDR1 as MDHEN and CDR2 as SYDVKM. This CDR3 is built from 14 residues. CDR3 in DNA: TGTGCCAGCAGCCCAGCCCCAGGGGACACTGAAGCTTTCTTT. Amino acids: CASSPAPGDTEAFF.

The V call is TRBV7-8, the J call TRBJ2-1, with 8 bases fitting TRBD2. This CDR3 has 17 amino acids. Germline CDR1 SGHVS, CDR2 FQNEAQ. J lost 0 bases, V lost 6 bases, and 10 bases had no gene match. The CDR3 DNA reads TGTGCCAGCAGTTCCGAACTAGCGGAAAACTCCTACAATGAGCAGTTCTTC. As protein: CASSSELAENSYNEQFF. Full variable domain (outside the CDR3, taken from reference TRBV7-8 and TRBJ2-1): GAGVSQSPRYKVAKRGQDVALRCDPISGHVSLFWYQQALGQGPEFLTYFQNEAQLDKSGLPSDRFFAERPEGSVSTLKIQRTQQEDSAVYLCASSSELAENSYNEQFFGPGTRLTVL.

Many counts were recorded for this clonotype. V is TRBV6-2 or TRBV6-3 and J is TRBJ2-5; D not resolved. This CDR3 is 14 amino acids long. Trimming left V 0 bases short and J 5 bases short, with 10 bases between. CDR1 and CDR2 (germline): MNHEY, SVGEGT. CDR3 DNA sequence: TGTGCCAGCAGTTACTCGCTTACAGTGGAGACCCAGTACTTC. It specifies CASSYSLTVETQYF.

There are a few counts of this clonotype. This sequence joins TRBV6-1 and TRBJ2-1, with D possibly matching TRBD2 (6 bases). V shed 5 bases and J shed 1 base, with 18 bases lying between them. The CDR3 loop spans 17 amino acids. Per germline, CDR1 MNHNS and CDR2 SASEGT. The CDR3 coding sequence is TGTGCCAGCAGTCGCGGCCGCCCTGGGGGGTCCTACAATGAGCAGTTCTTC. This encodes CASSRGRPGGSYNEQFF.

Turning to this clonotype: The junction differs from germline at one of its ends, possibly a read error. The chain employs TRBV6-1 and TRBJ2-1; no firm D call. The germline gives CDR1 MNHNS, CDR2 SASEGT. CDR3 size: 15 residues. DNA for the CDR3: TGTGCCAGCAGTGAAGTTGGGGTTCGATACACTGAGCAGTTCTTC. Translated: CASSEVGVRYTEQFF.

This clonotype was seen many times. The chain has TRBV28 and TRBJ2-3, with 7 bases aligning to TRBD2. The CDR3 consists of 16 residues. The germline V gene has CDR1 MDHEN and CDR2 SYDVKM. The trim removed 6 bases at V and 5 bases at J, leaving 14 bases unmatched. The DNA of the CDR3 is TGTGCCAGCAGCCCCGGGTGGGGGAGGGCCCAAGATACGCAGTATTTT. Residues: CASSPGWGRAQDTQYF.

V and J are TRBV19 and TRBJ2-3, with 8 bases fitting TRBD1. The germline V gene has CDR1 LNHDA and CDR2 SQIVND (reference sequence). V lost 6 bases, J lost 6 bases, and 5 bases stayed unmatched. This CDR3 is built from 13 residues. The CDR3 here is CASSGTGQDTQYF. In DNA form, the CDR3 reads TGTGCCAGTAGCGGGACAGGTCAGGATACGCAGTATTTT.

In this sample, this clonotype turned up many times. This chain links TRBV11-1 with TRBJ2-1; D is unresolved. Trimming took off 1 base at V and 5 bases at J, with 12 bases between the two ends. Looked up from germline, CDR1 is SGHAT and CDR2 is FQDESV (reference sequence). The CDR3 length is 15 residues. The CDR3 DNA reads TGTGCCAGCAGCTTAGAGGTTCAGACGAACAATGAGCAGTTCTTC. It specifies CASSLEVQTNNEQFF.

V and J are TRBV7-9 and TRBJ2-7; maybe TRBD2 (6 bases). V was pared by 0 bases and J by 7 bases, with 13 bases between. CDR3 length: 14 amino acids. Germline CDR1 is SEHNR and CDR2 is FQNEAQ (reference sequence). In DNA, the CDR3 is TGTGCCAGCAGCTTAGCGATGGCGGGGCATGAGCAGTACTTC. Translating gives CASSLAMAGHEQYF.

This clonotype was detected only a few times. CDR3 residues: CASSQDKGRDTQYF. The CDR3 bases are TGCGCCAGCAGCCAAGACAAGGGAAGAGATACGCAGTATTTT. J is TRBJ2-3 and V is TRBV4-3, with D uncertain. V lost 0 bases and J 5 bases, leaving 9 bases between the germline ends. The CDR3 extends over 14 amino acids. Germline values: CDR1 LGHNA, CDR2 YSLEER.

This clonotype was counted between two and nine times. This chain joins TRBV20-1 and TRBJ2-2, with D possibly TRBD1 on 8 matching bases. This CDR3 has 13 amino acids. With 6 bases removed from V and 5 bases from J, the gap between germline ends came to 13 bases. Germline V lookup: CDR1 DFQATT, CDR2 SNEGSKA (reference sequence). Here the CDR3 DNA reads TGCAGTGCCAGCGGGACAGGAACCGGGGAGCTGTTTTTT. It specifies CSASGTGTGELFF.

This clonotype was observed at least ten times. The chain has TRBV9 and TRBJ2-5; TRBD2 aligns across 11 bases. CDR3 size: 16 residues. The junction had 9 bases not matched to a gene; V was cut back by 3 bases and J by 5 bases. In germline, CDR1 is SGDLS, CDR2 YYNGEE. The DNA of the CDR3 is TGTGCCAGCAGCGCCAGGACTAGCGGGTCTAGGGAGACCCAGTACTTC. As protein: CASSARTSGSRETQYF.

The chain joins TRBV4-1 to TRBJ2-5, with no clear D. Germline values: CDR1 MGHRA, CDR2 YSYEKL. CDR3 size: 15 residues. Trimming stripped 0 bases from V and 2 bases from J, with 10 bases between. The CDR3 loop is CASSQDSRPQETQYF. CDR3 DNA sequence: TGCGCCAGCAGCCAAGACTCCCGGCCTCAAGAGACCCAGTACTTC.

This clonotype was picked up many times. The chain carries TRBV28 and TRBJ1-1; 9 nucleotides line up with TRBD1. V dropped 3 bases and J dropped 5; count of bases not matched to a gene: 4. This CDR3 spans 14 amino acids. Germline CDR1 and CDR2: MDHEN and SYDVKM. CDR3 sequence: CASSFTGGGTEAFF. Written as DNA, the CDR3 is TGTGCCAGCAGTTTTACAGGGGGCGGAACTGAAGCTTTCTTT.

V is TRBV20-1 and J is TRBJ2-3; possibly TRBD1 or TRBD2 for D (6 bases each). Germline V CDR1 and CDR2: DFQATT, SNEGSKA (reference sequence). This CDR3 has 15 amino acids. Trimming shortened V by 1 base and J by 0 bases, and 11 bases separated the two germline ends. The CDR3 coding sequence is TGCAGTGCTAGAGTTGGGGGGCGGAGCACAGATACGCAGTATTTT. Translation: CSARVGGRSTDTQYF.

This clonotype was found a few times. The chain combines TRBV4-1 with TRBJ2-7; 8 bases fit TRBD2. V trimming: 1 base; J trimming: 6 bases; junction bases outside the gene matches: 5. Germline-derived CDR1 and CDR2 are MGHRA and YSYEKL. The CDR3 spans 14 residues. CDR3 DNA sequence: TGCGCCAGCAGCCAAGTCGGGACTAGGCTCGAGCAGTACTTC. It codes for CASSQVGTRLEQYF.

This clonotype has just a few counts. The rearrangement uses TRBV4-2 and TRBJ2-2; D ambiguous. The ends were cut back, 1 base at V and 2 bases at J, with 8 bases in the middle. The length of the CDR3 is 15 residues. Looked up from germline, CDR1 is LGHNA and CDR2 is YNFKEQ. The CDR3 nucleotides are TGTGCCAGCAGCCAAGGCGATCTTAACACCGGGGAGCTGTTTTTT. It yields the protein CASSQGDLNTGELFF.

The sample holds many counts of this clonotype. This chain connects TRBV11-2 to TRBJ2-5; D perhaps matches TRBD1 (5 bases). The CDR3 length is 13 residues. V was trimmed by 3 bases and J by 2 bases, leaving 7 bases between them. The germline gives CDR1 SGHAT, CDR2 FQNNGV. The CDR3 loop is CASSLDTQETQYF. The CDR3 region has the DNA TGTGCCAGCAGCTTGGACACTCAAGAGACCCAGTACTTC.

The CDR3 loop is CASSELFATNEKLFF. The CDR3 nucleotides read TGTGCCAGCAGTGAACTATTTGCAACTAATGAAAAACTGTTTTTT. The chain carries TRBV6-1 and TRBJ1-4; unclear D gene. This CDR3 has 15 amino acids. Between the trimmed V and J ends, which lost 2 bases and 0 bases, there was a span of 7 bases. Germline V gene lookup returns CDR1 MNHNS and CDR2 SASEGT.